One T cell receptor (beta chain) is described in this entry. Germline values: CDR1 LGHNA, CDR2 YSLEER. The V gene lost 1 base and the J gene lost 4 bases, with 8 bases spanning the gap. The CDR3 spans 13 residues. The data stem from a study of OX40 agonist ivuxolimab in advanced cancers. Libraries were prepared by immunoSEQ multiplex PCR; TCRdb keeps only in-frame clonotypes and omits some of them. The table has tens of thousands of clones, about 90% seen once. Sample: CD4+ or CD8+ T cells sorted from blood, taken in a trial of the OX40 agonist ivuxolimab. The receptor's source is an adult with an advanced solid tumor such as melanoma, head and neck, liver or kidney cancer. The V call is TRBV4-3, the J call TRBJ2-7, with no clear D. DNA for the CDR3: TGCGCCAGCAGCCAAGGACGAATTTACGAGCAGTACTTC. Translated, it gives CASSQGRIYEQYF.